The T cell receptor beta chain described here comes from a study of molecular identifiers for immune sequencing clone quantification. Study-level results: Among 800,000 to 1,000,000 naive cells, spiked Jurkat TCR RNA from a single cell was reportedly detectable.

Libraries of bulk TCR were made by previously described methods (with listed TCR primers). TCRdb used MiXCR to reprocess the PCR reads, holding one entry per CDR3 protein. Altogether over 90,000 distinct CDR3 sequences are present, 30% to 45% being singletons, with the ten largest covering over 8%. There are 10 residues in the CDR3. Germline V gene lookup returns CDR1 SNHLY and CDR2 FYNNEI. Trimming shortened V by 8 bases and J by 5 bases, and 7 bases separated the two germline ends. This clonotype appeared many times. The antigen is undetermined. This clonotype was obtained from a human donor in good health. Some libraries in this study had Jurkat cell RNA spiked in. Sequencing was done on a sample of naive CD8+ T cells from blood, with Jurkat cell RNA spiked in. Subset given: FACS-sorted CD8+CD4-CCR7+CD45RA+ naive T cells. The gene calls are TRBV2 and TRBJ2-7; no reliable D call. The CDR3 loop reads CASWGHEQYF. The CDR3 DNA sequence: TGTGCCAGCTGGGGTCACGAGCAGTACTTC.